The clone carrying this T cell receptor (beta chain) occurred a few times. Its antigen is currently unknown. Semi-nested PCR with Nested Universal Primer A followed constant-region reverse priming of full-length variable regions. Using its own MiXCR run on the 5' RACE reads, TCRdb lists one record per CDR3 protein. The sample records around 30,000 distinct CDR3 sequences, approximately 30% being singletons. The trim removed 2 bases at V and 4 bases at J, leaving 5 bases unmatched. This CDR3 is 15 amino acids long. Germline CDR1 and CDR2: MNHEY and SVGAGI. Study-wide results and caveats: The larger-cohort validation was restricted to a single TCR beta V-J rearrangement rather than whole repertoires.

The chain couples TRBV6-5 to TRBJ1-2; TRBD1 matches at 9 bases. The receptor was isolated from a female donor with breast cancer. The sequencing input was naive CD4+ T cells sorted from a lymph node. Sample subset: naive CD4+ T cells, CD4+CD45RA+CD25-. CDR3 DNA sequence: TGTGCCAGCAGTTACCGGGACAGGGACGGCTATGGCTACACCTTC. It specifies CASSYRDRDGYGYTF.